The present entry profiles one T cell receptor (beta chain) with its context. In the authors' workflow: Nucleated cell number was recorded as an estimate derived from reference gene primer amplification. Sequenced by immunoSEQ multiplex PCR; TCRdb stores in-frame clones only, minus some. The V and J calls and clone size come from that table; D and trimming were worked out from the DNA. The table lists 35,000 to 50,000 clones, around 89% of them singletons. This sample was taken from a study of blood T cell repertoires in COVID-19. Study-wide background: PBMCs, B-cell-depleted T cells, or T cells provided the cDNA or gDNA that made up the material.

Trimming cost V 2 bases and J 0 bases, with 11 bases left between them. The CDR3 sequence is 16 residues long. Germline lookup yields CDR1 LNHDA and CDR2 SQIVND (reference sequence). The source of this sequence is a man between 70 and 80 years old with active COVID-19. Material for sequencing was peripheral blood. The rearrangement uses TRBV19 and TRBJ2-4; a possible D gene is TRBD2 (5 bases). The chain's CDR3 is CASSISGYSAKNIQYF. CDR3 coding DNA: TGTGCCAGTAGTATATCGGGATACTCAGCCAAAAACATTCAGTACTTC.